Listed below are T cell receptor beta chains from one sample, sequenced in a study of T cell responses to AZD1222 COVID-19 vaccine. Only in-frame clones appear in the TCRdb table, and some are missing; sequencing was by immunoSEQ multiplex PCR. In the table there are about 140,000 clones, roughly 90% of which are singletons. The starting material was peripheral blood, obtained on day 0 of AZD1222 vaccination. The receptors were gathered from an adult in good health. Both conserved end residues are part of each CDR3. D genes are given only for firm matches. Clone size, where shown, is once, few, many, or a class for clones that have expanded.

.	TRBV5-6	TRBJ1-6	TRBD1	CASRAGTVNSPLHF	TGTGCCAGCAGAGCCGGGACAGTTAATTCACCCCTCCACTTT
.	TRBV6-2/TRBV6-3	TRBJ2-1	TRBD2	CASSYAGGTWNEQFF	TGTGCCAGCAGTTACGCCGGGGGGACCTGGAATGAGCAGTTCTTC
.	TRBV30	TRBJ1-3	.	CAWSVISPQAIYF	TGTGCCTGGAGTGTAATTTCTCCTCAAGCCATATATTTT
.	TRBV10-3	TRBJ2-1	TRBD2	CAISEGLAGDDEQFF	TGTGCCATCAGTGAGGGGCTAGCGGGAGACGATGAGCAGTTCTTC
.	TRBV29-1	TRBJ2-7	TRBD1	CSVVPGTEYYEQYF	TGCAGCGTTGTCCCCGGGACAGAATACTACGAGCAGTACTTC
once	TRBV28	TRBJ2-3	.	CASSLSRAYTDTQYF	TGTGCCAGCAGTTTATCTAGAGCGTACACAGATACGCAGTATTTT
once	TRBV6-2/TRBV6-3	TRBJ2-7	.	CASSYTVSDSHSYEQYF	TGTGCCAGCAGTTACACCGTGTCGGACAGCCACTCCTACGAGCAGTACTTC
.	TRBV29-1	TRBJ1-2	.	CSAEPQGTNYGYTF	TGCAGCGCCGAACCCCAGGGCACTAACTATGGCTACACCTTC
.	TRBV30	TRBJ1-2	.	CAWIDRPSPRYGYTF	TGTGCCTGGATTGACAGACCTTCACCCCGCTATGGCTACACCTTC
.	TRBV10-2	TRBJ2-3	.	CASSESRDWKGQYF	TGCGCCAGCAGTGAGTCTAGGGACTGGAAAGGGCAGTATTTT
.	TRBV5-1	TRBJ1-4	.	CASSRGAGAPANEKLFF	TGCGCCAGCAGCAGGGGCGCAGGGGCACCGGCTAATGAAAAACTGTTTTTT
.	TRBV19	TRBJ1-5	TRBD1	CASSIAGQGISNQPQHF	TGTGCCAGTAGTATAGCCGGACAGGGAATTAGCAATCAGCCCCAGCATTTT
.	TRBV7-9	TRBJ2-3	.	CASSLARQDGTDTQYF	TGTGCCAGCAGCTTAGCGAGGCAGGACGGCACAGATACGCAGTATTTT
.	TRBV6-1	TRBJ2-4	TRBD2	CASSDGGGRVSGAKNIQYF	TGTGCCAGCAGTGATGGAGGCGGGAGGGTTTCGGGGGCCAAAAACATTCAGTACTTC
.	TRBV12-3/TRBV12-4	TRBJ1-2	.	CASSRSPDYGYTF	TGTGCCAGCAGTCGGTCCCCGGACTATGGCTACACCTTC
.	TRBV7-9	TRBJ2-3	.	CASSSIMGPDTQYF	TGTGCCAGCAGCTCTATAATGGGGCCAGATACGCAGTATTTT
.	TRBV30	TRBJ1-2	.	CAWSVLRGGTGYTF	TGTGCCTGGAGTGTACTAAGGGGGGGTACCGGCTACACCTTC
.	TRBV27	TRBJ1-1	.	CASSLDFSMNTEAFF	TGTGCCAGCAGTTTAGATTTTTCCATGAACACTGAAGCTTTCTTT
.	TRBV6-1	TRBJ2-7	.	CASSEVADYSYEQYF	TGTGCCAGCAGTGAGGTAGCGGACTACTCCTACGAGCAGTACTTC
.	TRBV12-3/TRBV12-4	TRBJ1-1	.	CASSLGSNTEAFF	TGTGCCAGCAGTCTTGGATCGAACACTGAAGCTTTCTTT
.	TRBV5-4	TRBJ2-7	TRBD2	CASNLAGGRHEQYF	TGTGCCAGCAACCTAGCGGGGGGCCGCCACGAGCAGTACTTC
.	TRBV11-2	TRBJ2-7	TRBD1	CASSTGTGPYEQYF	TGTGCCAGCAGTACCGGGACAGGGCCCTACGAGCAGTACTTC
.	TRBV9	TRBJ2-1	TRBD2	CASSVQGTSGNNEQFF	TGTGCCAGCAGCGTACAGGGGACTAGCGGCAACAATGAGCAGTTCTTC